A single sample gave rise to the 3 T cell receptor beta chains below, sequenced in a study of Graves' ophthalmopathy and Graves' hyperthyroidism. Amplified material comprised TCR beta CDR3 regions derived from RNA transcripts. First-round RT-PCR relied on HTBI primers, and a second-round multiplex PCR came next. TCRdb re-analysed the multiplex PCR reads in MiXCR, keeping a single row per CDR3 protein. Altogether roughly 1.1 million distinct CDR3 sequences are present, about two fifths being singletons, with the ten largest covering roughly 11%. The material sequenced was peripheral blood or thyroid tissue (not recorded which). Source of these receptors: an adult man with Graves' hyperthyroidism.

V gene TRBV6-6 combines with J gene TRBJ1-5; the D gene is possibly TRBD1 (5 bases). Germline V lookup: CDR1 MNHNY, CDR2 SVGAGI (reference sequence). V was cut by 0 bases and J by 6 bases, with 9 bases left in between. This CDR3 region has 14 residues. The CDR3 nucleotides are TGTGCCAGCAGTTACTCCACCCAGGGTCAGCCCCAGCATTTT. It yields the protein CASSYSTQGQPQHF.

The chain is built from TRBV10-3 and TRBJ1-2, with TRBD1 as a possible D gene (6 bases). CDR1 and CDR2 (germline): ENHRY, SYGVKD. The V gene lost 6 bases and the J gene lost 6 bases, with 17 bases spanning the gap. The CDR3 is 14 amino acids. The CDR3 bases are TGTGCCATCAGCGGCGGGGGGGCCGACGATGGCTACACCTTC. Its protein product is CAISGGGADDGYTF.

This clonotype was counted ten times or more. The V and J genes are TRBV25-1 and TRBJ2-5; the D call may be TRBD1 or TRBD2 (5 bases each). V was pared by 8 bases and J by 5 bases, with 9 bases between. The CDR3 runs 11 residues. Per the germline V gene, CDR1 is MGHDK and CDR2 is SYGVNS. The CDR3 DNA is TGTGCCAGCCGGGGCGTGGAGACCCAGTACTTC. Translating it yields CASRGVETQYF. Full variable domain (missing parts from reference TRBV25-1 and TRBJ2-5): EADIYQTPRYLVIGTGKKITLECSQTMGHDKMYWYQQDPGMELHLIHYSYGVNSTEKGDLSSESTVSRIRTEHFPLTLESARPSHTSQYLCASRGVETQYFGPGTRLLVL.